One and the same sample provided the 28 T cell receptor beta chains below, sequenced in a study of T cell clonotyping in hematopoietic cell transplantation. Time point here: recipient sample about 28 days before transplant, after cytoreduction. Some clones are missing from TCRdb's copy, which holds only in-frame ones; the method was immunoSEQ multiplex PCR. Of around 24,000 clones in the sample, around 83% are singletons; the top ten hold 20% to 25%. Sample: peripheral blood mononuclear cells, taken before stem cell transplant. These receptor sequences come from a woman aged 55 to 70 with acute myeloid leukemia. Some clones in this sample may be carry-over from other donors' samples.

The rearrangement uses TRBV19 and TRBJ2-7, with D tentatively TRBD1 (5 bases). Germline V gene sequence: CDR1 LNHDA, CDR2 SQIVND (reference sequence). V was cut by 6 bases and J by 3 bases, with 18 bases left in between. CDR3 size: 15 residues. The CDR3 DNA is TGTGCCAGTAGCGCAACCAGGGTGGGCTACTACGAGCAGTACTTC. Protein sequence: CASSATRVGYYEQYF.

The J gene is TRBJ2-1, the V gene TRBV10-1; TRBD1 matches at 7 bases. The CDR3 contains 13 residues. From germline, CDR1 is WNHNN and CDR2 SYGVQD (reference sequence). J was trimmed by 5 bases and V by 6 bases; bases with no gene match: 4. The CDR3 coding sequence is TGCGCCAGCAGATTGACAGGGAACAATGAGCAGTTCTTC. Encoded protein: CASRLTGNNEQFF.

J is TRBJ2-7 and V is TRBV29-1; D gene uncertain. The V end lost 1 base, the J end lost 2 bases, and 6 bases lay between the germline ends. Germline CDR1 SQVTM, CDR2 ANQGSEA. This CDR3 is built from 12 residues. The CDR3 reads CSVEGGTYEQYF. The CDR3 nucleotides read TGCAGCGTTGAAGGGGGTACCTACGAGCAGTACTTC.

The CDR3 DNA sequence: TGTGCCAGCAAACCGGGACAGGGGAATCAGCCCCAGCATTTT. Translation gives CASKPGQGNQPQHF. The chain combines TRBV28 with TRBJ1-5; 10 bases are shared with TRBD1. CDR3 length: 14 amino acids. The ends lost 7 bases at V and 4 bases at J; junction bases unmatched: 4. The germline V gene has CDR1 MDHEN and CDR2 SYDVKM.

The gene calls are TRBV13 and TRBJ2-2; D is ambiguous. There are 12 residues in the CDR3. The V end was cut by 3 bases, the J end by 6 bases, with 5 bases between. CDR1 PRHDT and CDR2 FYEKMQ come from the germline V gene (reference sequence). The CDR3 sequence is CASSFISGELFF. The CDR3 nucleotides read TGTGCCAGCAGCTTCATCTCCGGGGAGCTGTTTTTT.

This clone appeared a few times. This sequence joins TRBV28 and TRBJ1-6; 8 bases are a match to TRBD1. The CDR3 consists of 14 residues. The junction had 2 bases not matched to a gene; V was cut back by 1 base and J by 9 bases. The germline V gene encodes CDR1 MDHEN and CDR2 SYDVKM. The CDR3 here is CASSLFRGLSPLHF. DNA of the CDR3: TGTGCCAGCAGTTTATTCAGGGGGCTTTCACCCCTCCACTTT.

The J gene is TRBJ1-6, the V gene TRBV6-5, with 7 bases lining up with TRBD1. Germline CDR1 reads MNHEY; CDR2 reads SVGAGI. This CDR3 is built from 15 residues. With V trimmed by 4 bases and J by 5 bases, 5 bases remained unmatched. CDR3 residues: CASSFGTANNSPLHF. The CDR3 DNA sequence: TGTGCCAGCAGTTTCGGGACAGCCAATAATTCACCCCTCCACTTT.

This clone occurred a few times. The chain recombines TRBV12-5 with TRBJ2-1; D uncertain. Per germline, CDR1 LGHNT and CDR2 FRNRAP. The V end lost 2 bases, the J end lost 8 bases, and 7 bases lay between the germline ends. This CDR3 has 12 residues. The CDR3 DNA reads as TGTGCTAGTGGTTTGATCATGTATGAGCAGTTCTTC. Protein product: CASGLIMYEQFF. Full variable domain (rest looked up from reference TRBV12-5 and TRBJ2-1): DARVTQTPRHKVTEMGQEVTMRCQPILGHNTVFWYRQTMMQGLELLAYFRNRAPLDDSGMPKDRFSAEMPDATLATLKIQPSEPRDSAVYFCASGLIMYEQFFGPGTRLTVL.

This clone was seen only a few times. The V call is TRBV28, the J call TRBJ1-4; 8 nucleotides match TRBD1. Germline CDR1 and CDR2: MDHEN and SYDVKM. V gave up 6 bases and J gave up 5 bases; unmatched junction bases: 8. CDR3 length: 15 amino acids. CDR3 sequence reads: CASRPSDRENEKLFF. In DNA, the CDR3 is TGTGCCAGCAGACCCTCGGACAGGGAAAATGAAAAACTGTTTTTT.

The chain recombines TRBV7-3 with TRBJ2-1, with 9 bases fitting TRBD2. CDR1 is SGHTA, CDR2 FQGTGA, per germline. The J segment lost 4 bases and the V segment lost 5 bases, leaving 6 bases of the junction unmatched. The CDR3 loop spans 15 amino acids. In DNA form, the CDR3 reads TGTGCCAGCAGCGCTCTAGCGGGACAATACAATGAGCAGTTCTTC. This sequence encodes CASSALAGQYNEQFF.

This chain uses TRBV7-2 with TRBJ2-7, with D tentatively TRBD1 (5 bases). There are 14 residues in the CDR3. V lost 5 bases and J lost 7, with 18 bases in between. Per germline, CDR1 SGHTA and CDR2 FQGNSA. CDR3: CASSVGHQGMEQYF. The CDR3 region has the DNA TGTGCCAGCAGCGTAGGGCATCAGGGCATGGAGCAGTACTTC.

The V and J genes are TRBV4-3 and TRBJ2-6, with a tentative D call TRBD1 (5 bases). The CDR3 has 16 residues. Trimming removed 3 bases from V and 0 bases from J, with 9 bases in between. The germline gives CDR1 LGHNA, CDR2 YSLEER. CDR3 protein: CASSHQTGSGANVLTF. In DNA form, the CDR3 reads TGCGCCAGCAGCCACCAAACAGGCTCTGGGGCCAACGTCCTGACTTTC.

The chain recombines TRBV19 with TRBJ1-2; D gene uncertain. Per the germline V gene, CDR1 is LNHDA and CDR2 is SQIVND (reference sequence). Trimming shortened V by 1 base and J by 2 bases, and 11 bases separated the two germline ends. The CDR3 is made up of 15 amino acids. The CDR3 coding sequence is TGTGCCAGTAGTATAGTCGGCGGATCCAACTATGGCTACACCTTC. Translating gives CASSIVGGSNYGYTF.

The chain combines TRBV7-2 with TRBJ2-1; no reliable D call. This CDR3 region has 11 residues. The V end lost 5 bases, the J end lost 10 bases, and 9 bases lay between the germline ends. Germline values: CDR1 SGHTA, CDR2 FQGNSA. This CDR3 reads CASSLTWEQFF. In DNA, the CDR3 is TGTGCCAGCAGCCTCACCTGGGAGCAGTTCTTC.

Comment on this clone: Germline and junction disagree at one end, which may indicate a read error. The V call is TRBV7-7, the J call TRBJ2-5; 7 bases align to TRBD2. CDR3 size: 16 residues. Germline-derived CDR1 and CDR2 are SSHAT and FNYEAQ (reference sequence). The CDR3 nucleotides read TGTGCTAGCAGCAACCTCCTACGGGGGGAAGGAGAGACCCAGTACTTC. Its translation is CASSNLLRGEGETQYF.

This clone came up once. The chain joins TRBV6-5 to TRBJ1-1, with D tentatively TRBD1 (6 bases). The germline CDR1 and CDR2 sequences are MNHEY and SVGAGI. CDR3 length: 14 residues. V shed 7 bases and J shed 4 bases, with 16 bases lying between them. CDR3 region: CASTDVPQGTEAFF. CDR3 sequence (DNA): TGTGCCAGCACCGATGTCCCACAGGGCACTGAAGCTTTCTTT.

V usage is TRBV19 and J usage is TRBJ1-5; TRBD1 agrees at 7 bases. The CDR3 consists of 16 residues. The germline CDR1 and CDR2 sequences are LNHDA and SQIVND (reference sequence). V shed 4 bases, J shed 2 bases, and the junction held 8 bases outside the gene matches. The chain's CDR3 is CASSTSTGRGNQPQHF. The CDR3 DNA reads TGTGCCAGTAGTACCTCGACAGGGCGCGGCAATCAGCCCCAGCATTTT.

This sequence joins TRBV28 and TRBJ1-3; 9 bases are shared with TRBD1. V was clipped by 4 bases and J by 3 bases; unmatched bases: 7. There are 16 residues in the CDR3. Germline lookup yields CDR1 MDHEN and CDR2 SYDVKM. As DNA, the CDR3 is TGTGCCAGCAGTTCCCACAGGGGGCAACGTGGAAACACCATATATTTT. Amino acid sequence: CASSSHRGQRGNTIYF.

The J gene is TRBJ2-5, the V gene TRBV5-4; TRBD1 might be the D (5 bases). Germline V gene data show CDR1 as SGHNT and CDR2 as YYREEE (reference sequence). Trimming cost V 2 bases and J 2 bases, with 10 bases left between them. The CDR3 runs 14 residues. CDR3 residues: CASSFGHNQETQYF. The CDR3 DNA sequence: TGTGCCAGCAGCTTCGGACATAATCAAGAGACCCAGTACTTC.

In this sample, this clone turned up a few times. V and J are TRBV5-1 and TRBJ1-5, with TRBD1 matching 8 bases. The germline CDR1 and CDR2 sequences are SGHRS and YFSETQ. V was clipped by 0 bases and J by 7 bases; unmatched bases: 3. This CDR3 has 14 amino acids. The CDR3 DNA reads TGCGCCAGCAGCTTGGGGCAGGGGGCCCAGCCCCAGCATTTT. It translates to CASSLGQGAQPQHF.

The CDR3 DNA reads TGTGCCAGTAGTACTCAATCAGGGGGACAGGGCCAGTACTTC. This codes for CASSTQSGGQGQYF. V gene TRBV19 combines with J gene TRBJ2-5, with 9 nucleotides matching TRBD1. The germline V gene encodes CDR1 LNHDA and CDR2 SQIVND (reference sequence). V lost 4 bases to trimming and J lost 10 bases; unmatched junction nucleotides: 10. The CDR3 totals 14 residues.

In nucleotides, the CDR3 is TGTGCCAGCAGTCCTAGTGACCGAAGCGAGCAGTACTTC. Its translation is CASSPSDRSEQYF. V usage is TRBV6-6 and J usage is TRBJ2-7; D call uncertain. The CDR3 runs to 13 residues. Germline V gives CDR1 MNHNY, CDR2 SVGAGI (reference sequence). V lost 5 bases, J lost 6 bases, and 14 bases lay in between.

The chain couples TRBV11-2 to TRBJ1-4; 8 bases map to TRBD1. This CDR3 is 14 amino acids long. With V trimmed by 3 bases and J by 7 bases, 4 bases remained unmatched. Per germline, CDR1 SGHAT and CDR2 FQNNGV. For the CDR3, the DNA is TGTGCCAGCAGCTTGGATACAGGGGGTGAAAAACTGTTTTTT. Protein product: CASSLDTGGEKLFF.

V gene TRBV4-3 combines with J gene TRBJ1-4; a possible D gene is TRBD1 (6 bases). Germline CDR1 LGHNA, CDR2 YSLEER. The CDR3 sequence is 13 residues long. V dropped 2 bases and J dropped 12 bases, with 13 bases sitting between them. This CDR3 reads CASSQFRGKELFF. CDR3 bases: TGCGCCAGCAGCCAATTTAGGGGGAAGGAACTGTTTTTT.

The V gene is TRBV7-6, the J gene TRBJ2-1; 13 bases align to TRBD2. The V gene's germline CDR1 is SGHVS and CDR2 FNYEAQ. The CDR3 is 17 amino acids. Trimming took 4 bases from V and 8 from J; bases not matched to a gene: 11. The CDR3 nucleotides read TGTGCCAGCAGCTCAGCCCTTTTACTAGCGGGGGGGGATGAGCAGTTCTTC. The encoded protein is CASSSALLLAGGDEQFF. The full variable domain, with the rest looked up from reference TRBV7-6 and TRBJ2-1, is GAGVSQSPRYKVTKRGQDVALRCDPISGHVSLYWYRQALGQGPEFLTYFNYEAQQDKSGLPNDRFSAERPEGSISTLTIQRTEQRDSAMYRCASSSALLLAGGDEQFFGPGTRLTVL.

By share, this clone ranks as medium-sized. CDR3 DNA: TGCGCCAGCAGCTTAACAGGGCTTGGGGAGACCCAGTACTTC. Translation gives CASSLTGLGETQYF. The V and J genes are TRBV5-1 and TRBJ2-5; D perhaps matches TRBD1 (6 bases). Germline assignment: CDR1 SGHRS and CDR2 YFSETQ. The CDR3 is 14 residues long. Between the trimmed V and J ends, which lost 2 bases and 5 bases, there was a span of 13 bases.

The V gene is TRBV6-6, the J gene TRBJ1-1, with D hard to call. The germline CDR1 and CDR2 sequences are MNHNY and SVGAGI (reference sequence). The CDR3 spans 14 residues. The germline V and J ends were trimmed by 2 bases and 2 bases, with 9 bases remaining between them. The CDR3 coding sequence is TGTGCCAGCAGTTACGCGCAGGAAAACACTGAAGCTTTCTTT. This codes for CASSYAQENTEAFF.

CDR3 in DNA: TGCGCCAGCAGCCAAGCCCTGGGACGTGGAAACACCATATATTTT. It translates to CASSQALGRGNTIYF. This sequence joins TRBV4-3 and TRBJ1-3; D possibly corresponds to TRBD1 (5 bases). The CDR3 is 15 residues long. CDR1 is LGHNA and CDR2 is YSLEER in the germline V gene. Deletions cut 1 base from V and 3 bases from J, with 10 bases between.